Presented here are 25 T cell receptor beta chains from one specimen sequenced in a study of T cell responses to AZD1222 COVID-19 vaccine. The table came from immunoSEQ multiplex PCR; TCRdb's copy has only in-frame clones and leaves some out. The table shows about 100,000 clones, with about 87% occurring only once. Material: peripheral blood, obtained on day 0 of AZD1222 vaccination. The receptor source for this set is an adult in good health.

The chain is built from TRBV5-1 and TRBJ2-5; D call uncertain. The CDR3 has 12 amino acids. Per the germline V gene, CDR1 is SGHRS and CDR2 is YFSETQ. V shed 2 bases and J shed 3 bases, with 5 bases lying between them. In nucleotides, the CDR3 is TGCGCCAGCAGCTTCAACGAAGAGACCCAGTACTTC. This gives the protein CASSFNEETQYF.

The V and J genes are TRBV6-5 and TRBJ2-4; maybe TRBD2 (6 bases). Germline V gives CDR1 MNHEY, CDR2 SVGAGI. This CDR3 comprises 11 residues. The germline V and J ends were trimmed by 6 bases and 10 bases, with 10 bases remaining between them. CDR3 protein: CASRQEGIQYF. The DNA of the CDR3 is TGTGCCAGCAGGCAGGAGGGGATTCAGTACTTC.

The chain joins TRBV9 to TRBJ2-1; 7 nucleotides match TRBD2. The V and J ends lost 3 bases and 8 bases, in that order; junction bases with no gene match: 11. This CDR3 has 15 residues. Germline V CDR1 and CDR2: SGDLS, YYNGEE. CDR3 nucleotide sequence: TGTGCCAGCAGCGCGGATAGTTGGGGAGGGGATGAGCAGTTCTTC. Translated, it gives CASSADSWGGDEQFF.

This clone was picked up one time. This rearrangement joins TRBV5-6 to TRBJ2-1, with D possibly TRBD2 on 6 matching bases. Per germline, CDR1 SGHDT and CDR2 YYEEEE. The CDR3 is 15 amino acids. V lost 5 bases, J lost 0 bases, and 12 bases lay in between. The CDR3 is CASRPGGSSYNEQFF. The CDR3 DNA reads TGTGCCAGCAGGCCTGGGGGGAGCTCCTACAATGAGCAGTTCTTC. Complete variable domain (other parts from reference TRBV5-6 and TRBJ2-1): DAGVTQSPTHLIKTRGQQVTLRCSPKSGHDTVSWYQQALGQGPQFIFQYYEEEERQRGNFPDRFSGHQFPNYSSELNVNALLLGDSALYLCASRPGGSSYNEQFFGPGTRLTVL.

V and J are TRBV5-8 and TRBJ1-4, with unresolved D. This CDR3 spans 13 amino acids. Germline lookup yields CDR1 SGHTS and CDR2 YDEGEE. Trimming left V 7 bases short and J 7 bases short, with 14 bases between. CDR3 amino acids: CASRYGLGEKLFF. Written as DNA, the CDR3 is TGTGCCAGCCGGTACGGCCTCGGTGAAAAACTGTTTTTT. Variable domain in full (rest from reference TRBV5-8 and TRBJ1-4): EAGVTQSPTHLIKTRGQQATLRCSPISGHTSVYWYQQALGLGLQFLLWYDEGEERNRGNFPPRFSGRQFPNYSSELNVNALELEDSALYLCASRYGLGEKLFFGSGTQLSVL.

This chain links TRBV7-2 with TRBJ1-1; D gene unclear. The CDR3 length is 14 residues. Trimming pared 5 bases from V and 0 bases from J, leaving 10 bases between. The germline V gene has CDR1 SGHTA and CDR2 FQGNSA. The CDR3 DNA is TGTGCCAGCAGCGCCACTGCCCTGAACACTGAAGCTTTCTTT. This encodes CASSATALNTEAFF.

J is TRBJ1-2 and V is TRBV12-3 or TRBV12-4; a weak D match, TRBD1 (5 bases). The CDR3 runs 13 residues. Trimming took 1 base from V and 14 from J, leaving 17 bases between them. The CDR3 is CASSLGDLLSGTF. The DNA for the CDR3 is TGTGCCAGCAGTTTAGGGGACCTCCTGTCGGGGACCTTC.

The genes are TRBV20-1 and TRBJ2-2; 7 nucleotides match TRBD2. Germline CDR1 is DFQATT and CDR2 is SNEGSKA (reference sequence). J gave up 5 bases and V 3 bases, and 9 bases lay outside the gene matches. The CDR3 loop spans 15 amino acids. DNA of the CDR3: TGCAGTGCTAGTAAGGCGGGAGTGAGAACCGGGGAGCTGTTTTTT. Protein product: CSASKAGVRTGELFF.

V and J are TRBV7-2 and TRBJ2-5; possible D gene TRBD1, 5 bases. With 5 bases removed from V and 1 base from J, the gap between germline ends came to 11 bases. The CDR3 totals 14 residues. CDR1 is SGHTA, CDR2 FQGNSA, per germline. The CDR3 bases are TGTGCCAGCAGCCCACAGGCTAGCCAAGAGACCCAGTACTTC. This gives the protein CASSPQASQETQYF.

In this sample, this clone turned up a few times. The chain recombines TRBV27 with TRBJ1-5; D call uncertain. The CDR3 is 13 residues long. Germline V gene sequence: CDR1 MNHEY, CDR2 SMNVEV (reference sequence). V was trimmed by 3 bases and J by 7 bases, leaving 10 bases between them. The CDR3 loop is CASSFKSGQPQHF. CDR3 DNA sequence: TGTGCCAGCAGTTTCAAGAGTGGGCAGCCCCAGCATTTT.

J is TRBJ1-4 and V is TRBV2; no clear D. Germline CDR1 and CDR2: SNHLY and FYNNEI. The CDR3 consists of 15 residues. Deletions cut 3 bases from V and 5 bases from J, with 13 bases between. The CDR3 coding sequence is TGTGCCAGCAGTGATACCCAAGACCAAAATGAAAAACTGTTTTTT. Its translation is CASSDTQDQNEKLFF. The full variable domain, completed using reference TRBV2 and TRBJ1-4, is EPEVTQTPSHQVTQMGQEVILRCVPISNHLYFYWYRQILGQKVEFLVSFYNNEISEKSEIFDDQFSVERPDGSNFTLKIRSTKLEDSAMYFCASSDTQDQNEKLFFGSGTQLSVL.

V is TRBV6-4 and J is TRBJ2-1; TRBD2 is a possible D gene (5 bases). Trimming shortened V by 4 bases and J by 1 base, and 14 bases separated the two germline ends. Germline CDR1 and CDR2: MRHNA and SNTAGT. This CDR3 contains 16 residues. The DNA for the CDR3 is TGTGCCAGCAGTGTCGGGGTCTCGGGGTCCTACAATGAGCAGTTCTTC. Its protein is CASSVGVSGSYNEQFF.

The chain links TRBV19 to TRBJ1-6; 7 bases agree with TRBD1. This CDR3 has 16 residues. Germline CDR1 reads LNHDA; CDR2 reads SQIVND (reference sequence). The ends lost 3 bases at V and 5 bases at J; junction bases unmatched: 7. The CDR3 protein is CASSITGTAHNSPLHF. The CDR3 bases are TGTGCCAGTAGTATCACTGGGACAGCTCATAATTCACCCCTCCACTTT.

The chain joins TRBV4-3 to TRBJ1-1; a possible D gene is TRBD1 (6 bases). The germline V gene has CDR1 LGHNA and CDR2 YSLEER. The CDR3 is 13 residues long. With 3 bases removed from V and 1 base from J, the gap between germline ends came to 6 bases. CDR3 protein: CASSQDRNTEAFF. The CDR3 region has the DNA TGCGCCAGCAGCCAGGACAGGAACACTGAAGCTTTCTTT.

The chain joins TRBV28 to TRBJ1-3; no reliable D call. Trimming left V 4 bases short and J 4 bases short, with 8 bases between. This CDR3 contains 13 residues. CDR1 MDHEN and CDR2 SYDVKM come from the germline V gene. The CDR3 coding sequence is TGTGCCAGCAGTTCCCGGATGGGAAACACCATATATTTT. Its protein product is CASSSRMGNTIYF.

The chain carries TRBV7-2 and TRBJ2-1; D gene ambiguous. Germline CDR1 is SGHTA and CDR2 is FQGNSA. The length of the CDR3 is 13 residues. Trimming stripped 3 bases from V and 4 bases from J, with 7 bases between. CDR3 coding DNA: TGTGCCAGCAGCTTCAGTGGGTACAATGAGCAGTTCTTC. This codes for CASSFSGYNEQFF.

This clone was seen just once. This chain's CDR3 is CASSLFSRGLGLEQFF. The CDR3 DNA is TGTGCCAGCAGTTTATTTAGCCGGGGGCTTGGGCTCGAGCAGTTCTTC. The rearrangement joins TRBV27 to TRBJ2-1; D is perhaps TRBD1 or TRBD2 (6 bases each). The CDR3 is 16 amino acids. The germline V and J ends were trimmed by 1 base and 10 bases, with 20 bases remaining between them. In germline, CDR1 is MNHEY, CDR2 SMNVEV (reference sequence).

The chain employs TRBV23-1 and TRBJ1-1; D is uncertain. TRBV23-1 is flagged as an ORF with uncertain function. The CDR3 totals 13 residues. Trimming stripped 11 bases from V and 3 bases from J, with 16 bases between. The CDR3: CAPYIKGHTEAFF. CDR3 in DNA: TGCGCCCCCTACATCAAAGGGCACACTGAAGCTTTCTTT.

This chain connects TRBV13 to TRBJ1-2; 8 bases align to TRBD1. Trimming removed 3 bases from V and 3 bases from J; junction bases left unmatched: 6. The CDR3 consists of 15 residues. Germline lookup yields CDR1 PRHDT and CDR2 FYEKMQ (reference sequence). The CDR3 coding sequence is TGTGCCAGCAGCTTGGGACAGGCAGCGTACTATGGCTACACCTTC. It encodes CASSLGQAAYYGYTF.

This clone was detected a few times. The chain is built from TRBV29-1 and TRBJ2-7, with D perhaps matching TRBD1 (6 bases). The CDR3 totals 11 residues. V gave up 6 bases and J gave up 4 bases, with 10 bases separating them. Germline V gene lookup returns CDR1 SQVTM and CDR2 ANQGSEA. The CDR3 loop reads CSVGQYYEQYF. The CDR3 nucleotides are TGCAGCGTCGGACAGTATTACGAGCAGTACTTC.

This clone was counted once. V gene TRBV7-2 combines with J gene TRBJ2-7, with TRBD1 identical over 7 bases. The ends lost 3 bases at V and 3 bases at J; junction bases unmatched: 2. The CDR3 extends over 13 amino acids. Germline V gives CDR1 SGHTA, CDR2 FQGNSA. This CDR3 reads CASSFYRGYEQYF. The CDR3 nucleotides read TGTGCCAGCAGCTTTTACAGGGGCTACGAGCAGTACTTC.

The genes are TRBV19 and TRBJ2-1, with a weak D call TRBD2 (6 bases). The CDR3 spans 14 residues. Germline V gene sequence: CDR1 LNHDA, CDR2 SQIVND (reference sequence). The ends were cut back, 6 bases at V and 4 bases at J, with 13 bases in the middle. CDR3 nucleotides: TGTGCCAGTAGAGGCGCGGGAAGGTACAATGAGCAGTTCTTC. It specifies CASRGAGRYNEQFF.

The V call is TRBV7-9, the J call TRBJ2-1; D is unclear. Germline CDR1 SEHNR, CDR2 FQNEAQ (reference sequence). Trimming stripped 4 bases from V and 5 bases from J, with 0 bases between. The length of the CDR3 is 10 residues. CDR3 coding DNA: TGTGCCAGCAGCTACAATGAGCAGTTCTTC. Translated, it gives CASSYNEQFF.

V and J are TRBV6-5 and TRBJ2-1; the D is unclear. V was shortened by 8 bases and J by 1 base, with 6 bases between the two germline ends. The CDR3 totals 12 residues. Germline-derived CDR1 and CDR2 are MNHEY and SVGAGI. The CDR3 DNA reads TGTGCCAGCCAAAGATCCTACAATGAGCAGTTCTTC. This encodes CASQRSYNEQFF.

The chain carries TRBV6-1 and TRBJ1-2, with D perhaps matching TRBD1 (5 bases). Deletions cut 0 bases from V and 0 bases from J, with 11 bases between. Germline-derived CDR1 and CDR2 are MNHNS and SASEGT. The CDR3 is 16 residues long. The CDR3 DNA follows: TGTGCCAGCAGTGAAGCAGGGGTCCTAGCTAACTATGGCTACACCTTC. Amino acid sequence: CASSEAGVLANYGYTF.